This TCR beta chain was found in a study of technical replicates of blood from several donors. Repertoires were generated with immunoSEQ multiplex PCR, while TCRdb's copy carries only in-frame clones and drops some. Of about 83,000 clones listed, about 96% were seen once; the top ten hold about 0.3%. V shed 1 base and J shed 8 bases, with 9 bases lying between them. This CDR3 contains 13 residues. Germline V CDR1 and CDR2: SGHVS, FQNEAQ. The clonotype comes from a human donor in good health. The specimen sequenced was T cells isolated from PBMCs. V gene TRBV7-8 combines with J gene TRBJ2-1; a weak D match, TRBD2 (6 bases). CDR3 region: CASSLGERDEQFF. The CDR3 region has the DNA TGTGCCAGCAGCTTAGGTGAGCGGGATGAGCAGTTCTTC.